Listed below are T cell receptor beta chains from one sample, sequenced in a study of cytotoxic CD8 clonotypes in ibrutinib-treated CLL. The protocol was immunoSEQ multiplex PCR, while the TCRdb copy is restricted to in-frame clones and leaves out a portion. The sample holds approximately 74,000 clones, more than 75% seen once. Sequenced here: PBMCs, sampled at disease progression, from a patient treated with ibrutinib. Source of these receptors: a human donor with chronic lymphocytic leukemia. Each CDR3 is given with its conserved first and last residue. The order of the fields is V gene, J gene, clone size, D gene, CDR3 DNA, CDR3 protein. A D gene is named only where the DNA matches it firmly. Clone sizes are given selectively: once, few, many, or a class where the clone is expanded.

>TRBV6-6|TRBJ2-1|NA|TRBD2
TGTGCCAGCAGTTCCGGGACTAGCGGCTACAATGAGCAGTTCTTC
CASSSGTSGYNEQFF
>TRBV18|TRBJ2-3|NA|NA
TGTGCCAGCTCACCACAGGCGAGCACAGATACGCAGTATTTT
CASSPQASTDTQYF
>TRBV14|TRBJ2-5|NA|NA
TGTGCCAGCAGCCCCTCCCTCGCCTTGAGAGCGACCCAGTACTTC
CASSPSLALRATQYF
>TRBV2|TRBJ1-4|NA|TRBD1
TGTGCCAGCAGTGAAAGTACAGGGGGCGTAAAACTGTTTTTT
CASSESTGGVKLFF
>TRBV27|TRBJ2-1|few|TRBD1
TGTGCCAGCAGTCGTCCCGGGACAGGGATGGTGAGCAATGAGCAGTTCTTC
CASSRPGTGMVSNEQFF
>TRBV27|TRBJ1-3|NA|NA
TGTGCCAGCAGTTTAAACGGAAACTCTGGAAACACCATATATTTT
CASSLNGNSGNTIYF
>TRBV18|TRBJ2-4|few|TRBD1
TGTGCCAGCTCCCCCGGGACAGGGGGCACAAACATTCAGTACTTC
CASSPGTGGTNIQYF
>TRBV27|TRBJ1-1|NA|NA
TGTGCCAGCAGTTTAAATCCGGGAGGGGTGGCTTTCTTT
CASSLNPGGVAFF
>TRBV6-1|TRBJ2-1|NA|NA
TGTGCCAGCAGTGAATATTTAGGGGTTCACTCCTACAATGAGCAGTTCTTC
CASSEYLGVHSYNEQFF
>TRBV5-1|TRBJ1-1|NA|NA
TGCGCCAGCAGCTTTTCCGGGACCCAGGGAGGTGAAGCTTTCTTT
CASSFSGTQGGEAFF
>TRBV5-1|TRBJ1-1|NA|NA
TGCGCCAGCAGCGACCTATCAGGGCTCGACACTGAAGCTTTCTTT
CASSDLSGLDTEAFF
>TRBV4-1|TRBJ1-3|NA|TRBD1
TGCGCCAGCAGCCAATTACAGGGGGTGAACACCATATATTTT
CASSQLQGVNTIYF
>TRBV28|TRBJ1-5|NA|NA
TGTGCCAGCAGTTTATCATCCGGGGGGCATCAGCCCCAGCATTTT
CASSLSSGGHQPQHF
>TRBV30|TRBJ2-7|NA|NA
TGTGCCTGGAGTGACCCCAGGCGGGGCTCCTACGAGCAGTACTTC
CAWSDPRRGSYEQYF
>TRBV7-9|TRBJ2-7|NA|TRBD1
TGTGCCAGCAGCCCGAGGACAGGGAAGGGCTCCTACGAGCAGTACTTC
CASSPRTGKGSYEQYF
>TRBV7-9|TRBJ1-3|NA|NA
TGTGCCAGCAGAGGCAGGCCGCGGTTGGGAAACACCATATATTTT
CASRGRPRLGNTIYF
>TRBV9|TRBJ1-1|NA|TRBD1
TGTGCCAGCAGCAGGGGGCGAGGCTCTGAAGCTTTCTTT
CASSRGRGSEAFF
>TRBV2|TRBJ1-4|NA|NA
TGTGCCAGCAGCCCAAGCGCGTGGGAAAGAACAACTAATGAAAAACTGTTTTTT
CASSPSAWERTTNEKLFF
>TRBV19|TRBJ2-1|NA|TRBD2
TGTGCCAGTACTGAAGCGGGGGGCTCCTACAATGAGCAGTTCTTC
CASTEAGGSYNEQFF
>TRBV10-3|TRBJ2-5|NA|NA
TGTGCCATCAGTGATTCGCAGGCCGGCGAGACCCAGTACTTC
CAISDSQAGETQYF
>TRBV10-1|TRBJ2-1|few|NA
TGCGCCAGCAGCCCTTTTAGCGGTAGAACGGGTGAGCAGTTCTTC
CASSPFSGRTGEQFF
>TRBV7-9|TRBJ1-2|NA|NA
TGTGCCAGCAGCCACGACACCGCTAACTATGGCTACACCTTC
CASSHDTANYGYTF
>TRBV6-1|TRBJ2-2|NA|TRBD1
TGTGCCAGCACCGAATGGACAGGGAACACCGGGGAGCTGTTTTTT
CASTEWTGNTGELFF
>TRBV30|TRBJ1-5|NA|NA
TGTGCCTGGAGTGGGGGTTGGGGCAATCAGCCCCAGCATTTT
CAWSGGWGNQPQHF